Listed here are 8 T cell receptor beta chains from one sample, sequenced in a study of cytomegalovirus exposure and HLA in healthy donors (dated by TCRdb to about 2017). The protocol used for the library was the immunoSEQ multiplex PCR assay. The multiplex PCR relied on a mix of 60 forward primers for TCR Vbeta segments and 13 reverse primers for TCR Jbeta segments. The table comes from immuneACCESS by way of TCRdb, which keeps in-frame sequences with V and J called. Part of the clones is missing from these tables; in studies checked, under half for an unresolved V gene and the rest for unknown reasons. Present in this sample are 75,000 to 90,000 clones, roughly four fifths of which were seen just once. The leading ten clones occupy 13% of the sample. The sample comprised PBMCs. The receptors were sampled from a human donor in good health.

By sample share, this clone is medium-sized. The V gene is TRBV2, the J gene TRBJ1-1; 10 bases line up with TRBD1. The V segment lost 4 bases and the J segment 0 bases; nucleotides outside the gene matches: 8. Germline V CDR1 and CDR2: SNHLY, FYNNEI. The CDR3 spans 17 residues. The CDR3 is CASSGDRGLTMNTEAFF. In DNA form, the CDR3 reads TGTGCCAGCAGTGGGGACAGGGGATTAACAATGAACACTGAAGCTTTCTTT.

CDR3 sequence: CASSPQGQVMNTEAFF. The DNA for the CDR3 is TGTGCCAGTAGTCCCCAGGGACAGGTTATGAACACTGAAGCTTTCTTT. This chain joins TRBV19 and TRBJ1-1, with 8 bases that match TRBD1. The V and J ends lost 5 bases and 0 bases, in that order; junction bases with no gene match: 8. The CDR3 is 16 amino acids. The V gene's germline CDR1 is LNHDA and CDR2 SQIVND (reference sequence).

The chain combines TRBV19 with TRBJ1-1; possible D gene TRBD1, 5 bases. The germline V gene has CDR1 LNHDA and CDR2 SQIVND (reference sequence). The V end lost 1 base, the J end lost 13 bases, and 16 bases lay between the germline ends. This CDR3 is 13 amino acids long. This CDR3 is CASSIGPGRRVFF. The CDR3 region has the DNA TGTGCCAGTAGTATAGGGCCGGGACGGAGGGTTTTCTTT.

The CDR3 loop is CASSEGLPLGGLDTQYF. CDR3 nucleotide sequence: TGTGCCAGCAGTGAAGGACTTCCACTCGGGGGTTTGGATACGCAGTATTTT. V is TRBV2 and J is TRBJ2-3; tentatively, D is TRBD2 (6 bases). This CDR3 has 17 residues. V lost 1 base and J lost 6, with 20 bases in between. CDR1 and CDR2 (germline): SNHLY, FYNNEI. Full variable domain (outside the CDR3, taken from reference TRBV2 and TRBJ2-3): EPEVTQTPSHQVTQMGQEVILRCVPISNHLYFYWYRQILGQKVEFLVSFYNNEISEKSEIFDDQFSVERPDGSNFTLKIRSTKLEDSAMYFCASSEGLPLGGLDTQYFGPGTRLTVL.

The chain employs TRBV7-2 and TRBJ2-7; a weak D match, TRBD1 (7 bases). V was pared by 5 bases and J by 6 bases, with 14 bases between. CDR1 SGHTA and CDR2 FQGNSA come from the germline V gene. This CDR3 is 13 amino acids long. CDR3 coding DNA: TGTGCCAGCAGCAACACGCAGGGGGGCGAGCAGTACTTC. The encoded protein is CASSNTQGGEQYF.

V is TRBV18 and J is TRBJ1-1; the match to TRBD1 covers 7 bases. CDR3 size: 16 residues. Germline V CDR1 and CDR2: KGHSH, LQKENI. The ends lost 2 bases at V and 3 bases at J; junction bases unmatched: 9. The CDR3 is CASSPRQVGTDTEAFF. CDR3 DNA sequence: TGTGCCAGCTCACCAAGGCAGGTCGGGACAGACACTGAAGCTTTCTTT.

This rearrangement joins TRBV7-9 to TRBJ1-5; possible D gene TRBD1, 6 bases. V lost 1 base and J 0 bases, leaving 10 bases between the germline ends. This CDR3 has 16 amino acids. CDR1 and CDR2 from the germline V gene are SEHNR and FQNEAQ (reference sequence). The CDR3 region is CASSLGPQGSNQPQHF. In DNA, the CDR3 is TGTGCCAGCAGCTTAGGTCCACAGGGTAGCAATCAGCCCCAGCATTTT.

This clone appeared a few times. The V gene is TRBV4-2, the J gene TRBJ1-1; 7 nucleotides match TRBD1. CDR1 and CDR2 from the germline V gene are LGHNA and YNFKEQ. The CDR3 loop spans 13 amino acids. J gave up 8 bases and V 4 bases, and 7 bases lay outside the gene matches. In DNA form, the CDR3 reads TGTGCCAGCAGCCCTAACGACAGGGCGGAAGCTTTCTTT. This translates into CASSPNDRAEAFF.